This T cell receptor beta chain was captured by sequencing in a study of lymphopenia after photon versus proton radiotherapy. General study points: Oligoclonal CD8+ Temra expansion after nadir drove photon patients' diversity drop.

As regards this clone: Antigen unknown.

The CDR3 has 12 residues. V was pared by 2 bases and J by 3 bases, with 2 bases between. Germline V gives CDR1 LGHNA, CDR2 YSLEER. The data were produced by immunoSEQ multiplex PCR, yet TCRdb's version contains in-frame clones alone and is incomplete. The sample lists around 50,000 clones, about 81% seen once, with roughly 2% in the top ten. The chain is built from TRBV4-3 and TRBJ1-3; D call uncertain. This specimen consisted of peripheral blood, obtained from a patient treated with proton-based radiotherapy. The clonotype comes from a man in his 60s with pancreatic cancer. The CDR3 DNA reads TGCGCCAGCAGCCAAATTGGAAACACCATATATTTT. This encodes CASSQIGNTIYF.